The sample holds one count of the clone carrying this T cell receptor (beta chain). Its antigen is unknown. V lost 2 bases and J lost 1, with 9 bases in between. Germline V lookup: CDR1 KGHSH, CDR2 LQKENI. The CDR3 runs to 15 residues. This entry belongs to a study of cytomegalovirus exposure and HLA in healthy donors. Study-level findings and limits: It was in a later analysis that TCR association rates were seen to vary by HLA locus, highest for DRB1 and lowest for HLA-C. Most TCR sequences were rare, but some public TCRs occurred in many donors. Most likely, a cluster of highly shared sequence variants arose as a sequencing artifact.

Amplification used 60 Vbeta primers and 13 Jbeta primers. The assay was immunoSEQ multiplex PCR, and TCRdb's table has in-frame clones only and misses some. Here the sample spans approximately 93,000 clones, 70% to 80% being singletons. The sample consisted of PBMCs. The chain links TRBV18 to TRBJ1-5; D gene unclear. This sequence was found in a male donor in good health and CMV-seropositive. CDR3 amino acids: CASSPSARSNQPQHF. The CDR3 DNA reads as TGTGCCAGCTCACCATCAGCCAGGAGCAATCAGCCCCAGCATTTT.